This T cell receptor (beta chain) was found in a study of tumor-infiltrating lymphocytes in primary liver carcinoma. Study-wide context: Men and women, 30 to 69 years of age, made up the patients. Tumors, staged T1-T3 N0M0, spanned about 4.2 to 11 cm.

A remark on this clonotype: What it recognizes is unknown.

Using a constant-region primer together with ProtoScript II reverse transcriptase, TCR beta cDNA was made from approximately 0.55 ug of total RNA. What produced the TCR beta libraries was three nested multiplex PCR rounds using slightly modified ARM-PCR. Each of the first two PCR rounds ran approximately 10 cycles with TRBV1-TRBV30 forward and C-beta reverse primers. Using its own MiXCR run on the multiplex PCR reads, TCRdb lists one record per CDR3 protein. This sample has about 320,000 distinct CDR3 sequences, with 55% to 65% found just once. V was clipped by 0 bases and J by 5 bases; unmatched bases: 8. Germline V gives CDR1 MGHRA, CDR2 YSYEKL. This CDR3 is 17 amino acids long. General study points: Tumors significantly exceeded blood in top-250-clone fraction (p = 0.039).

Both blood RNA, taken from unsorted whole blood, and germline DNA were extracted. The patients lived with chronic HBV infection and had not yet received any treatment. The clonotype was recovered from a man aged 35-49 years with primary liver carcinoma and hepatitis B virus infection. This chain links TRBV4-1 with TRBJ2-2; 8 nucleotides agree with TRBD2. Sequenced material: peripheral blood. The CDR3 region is CASSQDRLARETGELFF. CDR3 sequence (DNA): TGCGCCAGCAGCCAAGACCGACTAGCGAGAGAAACCGGGGAGCTGTTTTTT.